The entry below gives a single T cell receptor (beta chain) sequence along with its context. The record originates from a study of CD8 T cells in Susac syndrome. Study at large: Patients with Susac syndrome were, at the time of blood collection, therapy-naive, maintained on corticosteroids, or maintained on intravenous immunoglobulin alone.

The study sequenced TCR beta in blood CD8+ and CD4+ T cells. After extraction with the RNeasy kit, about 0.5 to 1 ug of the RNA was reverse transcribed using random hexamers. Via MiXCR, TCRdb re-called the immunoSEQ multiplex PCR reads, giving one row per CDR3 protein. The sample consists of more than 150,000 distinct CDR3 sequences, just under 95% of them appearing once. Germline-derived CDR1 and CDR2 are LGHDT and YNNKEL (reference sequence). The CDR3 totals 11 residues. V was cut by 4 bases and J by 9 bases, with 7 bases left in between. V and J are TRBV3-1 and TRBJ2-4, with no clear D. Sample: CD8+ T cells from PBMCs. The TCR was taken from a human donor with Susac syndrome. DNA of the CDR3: TGTGCCAGCAGCCCCTTTTGCATTCAGTACTTC. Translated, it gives CASSPFCIQYF.